Detailed here is one TCR beta chain. This sample is drawn from a study of blood T cell repertoires in COVID-19. Across the whole study: Sites across the United States, Italy and Spain contributed samples from acute and convalescent COVID-19.

This CDR3 spans 19 amino acids. Per germline, CDR1 MDHEN and CDR2 SYDVKM. The J segment lost 6 bases and the V segment lost 6 bases, leaving 23 bases of the junction unmatched. The method was immunoSEQ multiplex PCR; TCRdb's version includes in-frame clones alone and lacks a portion of them. Of roughly 250,000 clones in the sample, approximately 85% are singletons; the top ten hold under 2.5%. Those enrolled, adults aged roughly 18 to 89 years, came from roughly 23 US areas. Membership in each cohort depended on participant-reported clinical history. Two negative PCRs, clearance, or symptom resolution had been documented for recovered Cohort 3 donors.

The rearrangement uses TRBV28 and TRBJ1-2, with 9 bases fitting TRBD1. Sequencing input: PBMCs or T cells enriched from blood (not recorded which). This sequence originates from a woman between 45 and 60 years old who had recovered from COVID-19. Here the CDR3 DNA reads TGTGCCAGCAGCTCAAGAGTGTCGGGGACAGGGAATGAGAAGGATGGCTACACCTTC. Protein: CASSSRVSGTGNEKDGYTF.